These T cell receptor beta chains were read from a single sample in a study of T cell repertoires in cytomegalovirus infection. These receptors' antigens are unknown. TCRdb itself ran the reads through MiXCR, one entry per CDR3 protein. The sample records about 900,000 distinct CDR3 sequences, 25% to 40% being singletons. This sample comprised cultured CD8+ T cells from PBMCs, obtained from culture after CMV antigen stimulation. The receptor set was obtained from a human donor in good health (CMV status not recorded). Some clones in this sample may be carry-over from other donors' samples. The CDR3 runs from the conserved cysteine through the conserved F or W. D genes are given only for firm matches. Not every row has a clone size; where given, it reads once, few, many or a size class.

j_call clone_size d_call v_call cdr3_nt cdr3_aa
TRBJ2-4 NA TRBD1 TRBV7-6 TGTGCCAGCAGCTTACTCGGACAGGGGGCGGACGACATTCAGTACTTC CASSLLGQGADDIQYF
TRBJ1-5 few NA TRBV6-5 TGTGCCAGCAGTTACTCGATCCATCAGCCCCAGCATTTT CASSYSIHQPQHF
TRBJ2-1 NA TRBD1 TRBV9 TGTGCCAGCAGCCTGGGACAGGGGGCGCGGGGCCTTTTCTTC CASSLGQGARGLFF
TRBJ2-4 NA NA TRBV20-1 TGCAGTGCTAGTCGTGGCCAGAAAAACATTCAGTACTTC CSASRGQKNIQYF
TRBJ1-1 NA TRBD1 TRBV4-3 TGCGCCAGCAGCCAGCCCGGGACAGGGAACACTGAAGCTTTCTTT CASSQPGTGNTEAFF
TRBJ1-3 NA NA TRBV12-3/TRBV12-4 TGTGCCAGCAGTTTTCTGGTGAGCTCTGGAAACACCATATATTTT CASSFLVSSGNTIYF
TRBJ2-5 few TRBD2 TRBV6-2/TRBV6-3 TGTGCCAGCAGTTACTCGCTAGCGGAAGAGACCCAGTACTTC CASSYSLAEETQYF
TRBJ2-2 few NA TRBV10-3 TGTGCCATCAGTGTGCAGGGGACCGGGGAGCTGTTTTTT CAISVQGTGELFF
TRBJ1-4 NA TRBD1 TRBV5-6 TGTGCCAGCAGCTCCCGACAGGGTGGGGATAATGAAAAACTGTTTTTT CASSSRQGGDNEKLFF
TRBJ1-2 NA NA TRBV15 TGTGCCACCAGCATTAAAAGAACAGGGTTCCATGGCTACACCTTC CATSIKRTGFHGYTF
TRBJ1-5 few TRBD1 TRBV6-5 TGTGCCAGCAGCTTGACAGGGTTTCAGCCCCAGCATTTT CASSLTGFQPQHF
TRBJ1-5 once NA TRBV19 TGTGTCAGTAGTTTGTATAGCAATCAGCCCCAGCATTTT CVSSLYSNQPQHF
TRBJ1-5 NA NA TRBV6-1 TGTGCCAGCAGTGATTTGTGGCAGCCCCAGCATTTT CASSDLWQPQHF
TRBJ2-7 few NA TRBV27 TGTGCCAGCAGTTCACAAATACGGACAGCTGGCATGACGGGAGAGCAGTACTTC CASSSQIRTAGMTGEQYF
TRBJ1-1 few NA TRBV2 TGTGCCAGCAGTGGGAGTGCGGGGGCTTTCTTT CASSGSAGAFF
TRBJ2-7 NA TRBD1 TRBV15 TGTGCCACCACCCCCGGACAGGGTCTCTACGAGCAGTACTTC CATTPGQGLYEQYF
TRBJ2-1 NA TRBD1 TRBV4-1 TGCGCCAGCAGCCAAGTTTCAGGGACAGGGTACAATGAGCAGTTCTTC CASSQVSGTGYNEQFF
TRBJ2-7 NA NA TRBV4-1 TGCGCCAGCAGTCTTTCTTTAGGGGGGACCCCCTACGAGCAGTACTTC CASSLSLGGTPYEQYF
TRBJ2-2 NA TRBD2 TRBV6-5 TGTGCCAGCAGTTACTCGAAAGGGGCGGGGGGGATCACCGGGGAGCTGTTTTTT CASSYSKGAGGITGELFF
TRBJ2-5 NA NA TRBV6-2/TRBV6-3 TGTGCCAGCAGTTACGATTTAGGACCGGAGACCCAGTACTTC CASSYDLGPETQYF
TRBJ2-5 NA NA TRBV13 TGTGCCAGCAGCTCACCCTGGACAGGAGGGGGAGAGACCCAGTACTTC CASSSPWTGGGETQYF
TRBJ2-7 NA TRBD1 TRBV15 TGTGCCACCAGCAGGGGGACAGTCTACGAGCAGTACTTC CATSRGTVYEQYF
TRBJ2-1 many NA TRBV7-3 TGTGCCAGCAGCTTAACGGGCGCAGCTTACAATGAGCAGTTCTTC CASSLTGAAYNEQFF
TRBJ2-3 NA NA TRBV7-6 TGTGCCAGCAGCCCCCTTCTGGGGCCCCGTACAGATACGCAGTATTTT CASSPLLGPRTDTQYF
TRBJ2-7 few NA TRBV6-2/TRBV6-3 TGTGCCAGCAGTTACGTGGACAGATCCTACGAGCAGTACTTC CASSYVDRSYEQYF
TRBJ1-6 many NA TRBV7-8 TGTGCCAGCAGCTTAGGGGTCCGCGAAACCTATAATTCACCCCTCCACTTT CASSLGVRETYNSPLHF
TRBJ1-6 few TRBD1 TRBV7-3 TGTGCCAGCAGCCTCTCCCCGGGACAGAGAAATTCACCCCTCCACTTT CASSLSPGQRNSPLHF
TRBJ1-1 once TRBD1 TRBV27 TGTGCCAGCAGTCCCCAGGGACAGGCACTTAACACTGAAGCTTTCTTT CASSPQGQALNTEAFF
TRBJ2-1 few NA TRBV27 TGTGCCAGCAGTTTATCGGAGGCCCCGATATTCAATGAGCAGTTCTTC CASSLSEAPIFNEQFF
TRBJ2-4 NA TRBD1 TRBV10-3 TGTGCCATCAATGCAGGGGGCGTCAAAAACATTCAGTACTTC CAINAGGVKNIQYF
TRBJ2-1 once NA TRBV6-1 TGTGCCAGCAGTGAAAGGGGCAACATCTGGGGTAATGAGCAGTTCTTC CASSERGNIWGNEQFF
TRBJ2-7 few TRBD1 TRBV12-3/TRBV12-4 TGTGCCAGCCGGGACAGGGGTTACTACGAGCAGTACTTC CASRDRGYYEQYF
TRBJ2-5 few NA TRBV7-9 TGTGCCAGCAGCGCTGACATAGCCCAAGAGACCCAGTACTTC CASSADIAQETQYF
TRBJ2-3 NA TRBD2 TRBV20-1 TGCAGTGCTAGATCTCTCCTAGCGGGGGGCGTCGAGAGTAGAGATACGCAGTATTTT CSARSLLAGGVESRDTQYF
TRBJ2-3 NA NA TRBV27 TGTGCCAGCAGTTTATACGAGCTGGCCCCCGCGGACACAGATACGCAGTATTTT CASSLYELAPADTDTQYF
TRBJ1-2 few NA TRBV4-1 TGCGCCAGCAGGGGAGTTAACTATGGCTACACCTTC CASRGVNYGYTF
TRBJ2-7 NA NA TRBV2 TGTGCCAGCAGTCCCGGGTACTCCTACGAGCAGTACTTC CASSPGYSYEQYF
TRBJ1-1 once NA TRBV7-2 TGTGTCTCAAACCAGAGTGCAGGAATGAACACTGAAGCTTTCTTT CVSNQSAGMNTEAFF
TRBJ1-2 NA NA TRBV9 TGTGCCAGCAGCGTAGCATTGACTCCCGACCGCTACACCTTC CASSVALTPDRYTF
TRBJ2-1 NA TRBD1 TRBV12-3/TRBV12-4 TGTGCCAGCAGTAAGGGACAGACTTACAATGAGCAGTTCTTC CASSKGQTYNEQFF
TRBJ2-1 few NA TRBV6-2/TRBV6-3 TGTGCCAGCAGTAGCGGCGGAGGGCCGGCACACAATGAGCAGTTCTTC CASSSGGGPAHNEQFF
TRBJ2-7 NA NA TRBV7-9 TGTGCCAGCAGCTTCTCCGCGAGTCCAATAAGGGAGCAGTACTTC CASSFSASPIREQYF
TRBJ1-1 NA NA TRBV4-1 TGCGCCAGCAGCCAAGATAGACTCATGAACACTGAAGCTTTCTTT CASSQDRLMNTEAFF
TRBJ2-7 few TRBD1 TRBV4-2 TGTGCCAGCAGCCAAGTCGGACAGGGTTACTACGAGCAGTACTTC CASSQVGQGYYEQYF
TRBJ2-4 many TRBD1 TRBV11-1 TGTGCCAGCAGCTTAGTGACAGGGAACACAGCCAAAAACATTCAGTACTTC CASSLVTGNTAKNIQYF
TRBJ2-2 NA NA TRBV29-1 TGCAGCGTCTACGGGGCGGGCACCGGGGAGCTGTTTTTT CSVYGAGTGELFF
TRBJ2-4 NA NA TRBV20-1 TGCAGTGTTCTGACCCGGGGAGCCAAAAACATTCAGTACTTC CSVLTRGAKNIQYF
TRBJ1-5 NA TRBD1 TRBV2 TGTGCCAGCAGTGAAATCGGCGGGACAGAGGGCCTTCAGCCCCAGCATTTT CASSEIGGTEGLQPQHF
TRBJ2-3 once NA TRBV5-4 TGTGCCAGCAGCTTGGAAGGGGGGTCGTCTCCAGATACGCAGTATTTT CASSLEGGSSPDTQYF
TRBJ1-1 NA TRBD1 TRBV29-1 TGCAGCGTTGTAAAACAGGGGGCCACTGAAGCTTTCTTT CSVVKQGATEAFF